These T cell receptor beta chains were read from a single sample in a study of blood T cell repertoires in COVID-19. Data came from immunoSEQ multiplex PCR; TCRdb stores just in-frame clones and leaves some out. The sample lists a few hundred thousand clones, around four fifths seen once, with 1% to 1.5% in the top ten. The specimen was peripheral blood. The origin of the receptors is a woman aged 50 to 60 with acute or convalescent COVID-19. The CDR3 runs from the conserved cysteine through the conserved F or W. Fields, in order: D gene, clone size, V gene, J gene, CDR3 protein, CDR3 DNA. A D gene is named only where the DNA matches it firmly. Size is omitted from some rows. Given values are once, few, many or a class for expanded clones.

TRBD1	-	TRBV9	TRBJ2-3	CASSVEGQDTDTQYF	TGTGCCAGCAGCGTAGAGGGACAGGACACAGATACGCAGTATTTT
-	-	TRBV19	TRBJ1-1	CASSSGWTEAFF	TGTGCCAGTAGTTCAGGATGGACTGAAGCTTTCTTT
-	many	TRBV5-4	TRBJ1-6	CASSVDGGNPSPLHF	TGTGCCAGCAGCGTCGATGGAGGGAATCCTTCACCCCTCCACTTT
TRBD1	once	TRBV12-5	TRBJ1-4	CASGFDRATEKLFF	TGTGCTAGTGGTTTCGACAGGGCTACCGAAAAACTGTTTTTT
-	-	TRBV20-1	TRBJ1-1	CSASRQGSTEAFF	TGCAGTGCTAGTCGTCAGGGGAGCACTGAAGCTTTCTTT
-	-	TRBV7-3	TRBJ1-1	CASRQTGNTEAFF	TGTGCCAGCAGACAGACAGGGAACACTGAAGCTTTCTTT
-	-	TRBV6-5	TRBJ1-2	CASSEFGQGYGYTF	TGTGCCAGCTCCGAATTCGGGCAGGGCTATGGCTACACCTTC
TRBD2	once	TRBV5-5	TRBJ2-5	CASSFGLAGGETQYF	TGTGCCAGCAGCTTCGGACTAGCGGGGGGAGAGACCCAGTACTTC
-	-	TRBV12-3/TRBV12-4	TRBJ2-3	CASSLGHRDTQYF	TGTGCCAGCAGTTTGGGCCACAGGGATACGCAGTATTTT
-	-	TRBV6-1	TRBJ1-5	CASSEKPGHNSNQPQHF	TGTGCCAGCAGTGAAAAACCGGGACACAATAGCAATCAGCCCCAGCATTTT
-	-	TRBV10-3	TRBJ2-3	CAISGTEGDTQYF	TGTGCCATCAGTGGGACCGAGGGAGATACGCAGTATTTT
-	once	TRBV2	TRBJ1-2	CASMRDIGQGGGYTF	TGTGCCAGCATGAGGGATATCGGGCAGGGAGGAGGCTACACCTTC
TRBD2	-	TRBV4-2	TRBJ2-3	CASSISGGVSTDTQYF	TGTGCCAGCAGCATTAGCGGGGGGGTTTCGACAGATACGCAGTATTTT
-	-	TRBV30	TRBJ1-6	CAWSLDDLRSGSPLHF	TGTGCCTGGAGTTTAGATGATCTTCGGAGCGGATCACCCCTCCACTTT
-	few	TRBV7-2	TRBJ1-5	CASSTGETQHF	TGTGCCAGCAGCACGGGGGAGACCCAGCATTTT
TRBD2	-	TRBV9	TRBJ2-3	CASSPRLAGYGTDTQYF	TGTGCCAGCAGCCCCCGACTAGCGGGGTATGGTACAGATACGCAGTATTTT
TRBD1	-	TRBV12-3/TRBV12-4	TRBJ1-2	CASSRGQGREYTF	TGTGCCAGCAGCCGCGGACAGGGGAGAGAATACACCTTC
-	once	TRBV9	TRBJ2-2	CAASTGLVSTGELFF	TGTGCCGCCTCCACCGGACTCGTGAGCACCGGGGAGCTGTTTTTT
-	-	TRBV12-3/TRBV12-4	TRBJ2-2	CASNQGNTGELFF	TGTGCCAGCAATCAGGGGAACACCGGGGAGCTGTTTTTT
TRBD1	-	TRBV6-5	TRBJ2-2	CASSPGTANTGELFF	TGTGCCAGCAGCCCCGGGACAGCGAACACCGGGGAGCTGTTTTTT
TRBD2	-	TRBV29-1	TRBJ2-1	CSLGGSDNEQFF	TGCAGTTTGGGGGGGAGTGACAATGAGCAGTTCTTC
-	few	TRBV12-3/TRBV12-4	TRBJ1-2	CASSMGPNYGYTF	TGTGCCAGTTCCATGGGCCCAAACTATGGCTACACCTTC
TRBD2	-	TRBV7-2	TRBJ2-3	CASRWTSGSVTDTQYF	TGTGCCAGCAGGTGGACTAGCGGGAGTGTGACAGATACGCAGTATTTT
TRBD1	-	TRBV27	TRBJ1-3	CASSLSGTGSGNTIYF	TGTGCCAGCAGTTTATCAGGGACAGGGTCTGGAAACACCATATATTTT
-	-	TRBV18	TRBJ1-4	CASSPSVGGGDEKLFF	TGTGCCAGCTCACCTTCCGTCGGCGGGGGTGATGAAAAACTGTTTTTT
TRBD1	-	TRBV6-5	TRBJ1-6	CASSYTGQGDSPLHF	TGTGCCAGCAGTTACACGGGACAGGGGGATTCACCCCTCCACTTT
-	-	TRBV11-1	TRBJ2-7	CASTTGQGPKEQYF	TGTGCCAGCACCACCGGACAAGGCCCTAAGGAGCAGTACTTC
TRBD1	-	TRBV5-1	TRBJ1-1	CASSWTGAANTEAFF	TGCGCCAGCAGCTGGACAGGGGCCGCGAACACTGAAGCTTTCTTT